Presented here are 20 T cell receptor beta chains from one specimen sequenced in a study of T cell clones after liver transplantation. Libraries were prepared by immunoSEQ multiplex PCR; TCRdb keeps only in-frame clonotypes and omits some of them. Among tens of thousands of clones listed, about 84% were seen once. The sample was CD4+ T cells from blood, taken 45 to 46 months after liver transplant. Every receptor here comes from a human patient who received a liver transplant. Some T cells may have come from the graft donor.

V and J are TRBV7-2 and TRBJ2-5; no reliable D call. This CDR3 contains 13 residues. Looked up from germline, CDR1 is SGHTA and CDR2 is FQGNSA. Trimming removed 1 base from V and 5 bases from J, with 8 bases in between. This CDR3 reads CASSLVRKETQYF. As DNA, the CDR3 is TGTGCCAGCAGCTTAGTTAGAAAGGAGACCCAGTACTTC. Combining the CDR3 with reference TRBV7-2 and TRBJ2-5 gives the whole variable domain GAGVSQSPSNKVTEKGKDVELRCDPISGHTALYWYRQSLGQGLEFLIYFQGNSAPDKSGLPSDRFSAERTGGSVSTLTIQRTQQEDSAVYLCASSLVRKETQYFGPGTRLLVL.

The gene calls are TRBV6-5 and TRBJ1-1, with TRBD1 as a possible D gene (5 bases). Trimming left V 7 bases short and J 3 bases short, with 15 bases between. The CDR3 extends over 14 amino acids. Germline values: CDR1 MNHEY, CDR2 SVGAGI. This CDR3 reads CASTRGVGDTEAFF. The CDR3 DNA reads as TGTGCCAGCACCCGAGGGGTGGGTGACACTGAAGCTTTCTTT.

V usage is TRBV15 and J usage is TRBJ1-2, with TRBD1 matching 10 bases. After removal of 0 bases from V and 3 bases from J, the junction contained 4 bases not matched to a gene. The germline CDR1 and CDR2 sequences are LNHNV and YYDKDF (reference sequence). The CDR3 sequence is 16 residues long. The CDR3 loop reads CATSREGDRGHYGYTF. For the CDR3, the DNA is TGTGCCACCAGCAGAGAGGGGGACAGGGGTCACTATGGCTACACCTTC.

The chain is built from TRBV9 and TRBJ1-4; a possible D gene is TRBD1 (5 bases). The CDR3 covers 13 residues. Germline V gives CDR1 SGDLS, CDR2 YYNGEE. The V and J ends lost 4 bases and 4 bases respectively, with 8 bases between them. The DNA for the CDR3 is TGTGCCAGCAGCAGACAGATTAATGAAAAACTGTTTTTT. It specifies CASSRQINEKLFF.

The sample holds a few counts of this clone. J is TRBJ2-4 and V is TRBV7-3; TRBD2 is a possible D gene (6 bases). This CDR3 has 16 amino acids. V lost 1 base to trimming and J lost 3 bases, with 13 bases between them. The germline V gene encodes CDR1 SGHTA and CDR2 FQGTGA. For the CDR3, the DNA is TGTGCCAGCAGCTTAAGTGGAGGGCAGGGCAAAAACATTCAGTACTTC. Its translation is CASSLSGGQGKNIQYF.

This clone has a handful of counts. This sequence joins TRBV18 and TRBJ2-7; TRBD1 agrees at 8 bases. Trimming cost V 3 bases and J 6 bases; bases outside gene matches: 10. The CDR3 extends over 15 amino acids. Germline CDR1 KGHSH, CDR2 LQKENI. The CDR3 loop is CASSPSRDRGIEQYF. CDR3 nucleotides: TGTGCCAGCTCACCTTCACGAGACAGGGGAATCGAGCAGTACTTC.

CDR3 sequence: CASRGVNRPYNEQFF. The CDR3 region has the DNA TGTGCCAGCAGGGGAGTGAACCGACCGTACAATGAGCAGTTCTTC. The V call is TRBV6-6, the J call TRBJ2-1, with D perhaps matching TRBD2 (5 bases). CDR1 is MNHNY, CDR2 SVGAGI, per germline (reference sequence). This CDR3 has 15 residues. V lost 6 bases and J 4 bases, leaving 16 bases between the germline ends.

In DNA form, the CDR3 reads TGTGCCAGCAGCTTACTAGCGGGAGTTACAGATACGCAGTATTTT. It yields the protein CASSLLAGVTDTQYF. The chain combines TRBV5-6 with TRBJ2-3, with TRBD2 matching over 11 bases. In germline, CDR1 is SGHDT, CDR2 YYEEEE. The CDR3 covers 15 residues. With 2 bases clipped from V and 3 bases from J, the junction kept 2 bases outside the gene matches.

This rearrangement joins TRBV18 to TRBJ2-7; no definite D call. Germline V CDR1 and CDR2: KGHSH, LQKENI. The CDR3 is 12 amino acids. Trimming took 6 bases from V and 6 from J, leaving 12 bases between them. In DNA form, the CDR3 reads TGTGCCAGCTCCACGGGCCAGGCCGAGCAGTACTTC. It encodes CASSTGQAEQYF.

This chain joins TRBV7-6 and TRBJ1-1; the D is unclear. Trimming removed 0 bases at V and 3 bases at J, with 5 bases between. Germline CDR1 is SGHVS and CDR2 is FNYEAQ. The CDR3 contains 13 residues. Here the CDR3 DNA reads TGTGCCAGCAGCTTAGCCAGATACACTGAAGCTTTCTTT. This encodes CASSLARYTEAFF. Full variable domain (remainder filled in from reference TRBV7-6 and TRBJ1-1): GAGVSQSPRYKVTKRGQDVALRCDPISGHVSLYWYRQALGQGPEFLTYFNYEAQQDKSGLPNDRFSAERPEGSISTLTIQRTEQRDSAMYRCASSLARYTEAFFGQGTRLTVV.

The chain combines TRBV5-1 with TRBJ1-1; TRBD1 agrees at 8 bases. Trimming took 4 bases from V and 3 from J; bases not matched to a gene: 8. The germline V gene has CDR1 SGHRS and CDR2 YFSETQ. The CDR3 contains 15 residues. CDR3 DNA sequence: TGCGCCAGCAGCCGGACAGGGTTTGAGTACACTGAAGCTTTCTTT. Translating gives CASSRTGFEYTEAFF.

The V and J genes are TRBV6-5 and TRBJ2-6; D is possibly TRBD1 (6 bases). This CDR3 contains 16 residues. Trimming pared 0 bases from V and 8 bases from J, leaving 14 bases between. Germline CDR1 MNHEY, CDR2 SVGAGI. CDR3 bases: TGTGCCAGCAGTTACTCCGTCAGGGGCAAGTCCAACGTCCTGACTTTC. Protein product: CASSYSVRGKSNVLTF.

The chain uses TRBV9 and TRBJ2-1, with 11 nucleotides matching TRBD2. Germline assignment: CDR1 SGDLS and CDR2 YYNGEE. Trimming cost V 6 bases and J 4 bases; bases outside gene matches: 9. CDR3 length: 16 amino acids. CDR3 sequence (DNA): TGTGCCAGCACCCCCCGGAGACTAGCGGGATACAATGAGCAGTTCTTC. Translated, it gives CASTPRRLAGYNEQFF. Full variable domain (missing parts from reference TRBV9 and TRBJ2-1): DSGVTQTPKHLITATGQRVTLRCSPRSGDLSVYWYQQSLDQGLQFLIQYYNGEERAKGNILERFSAQQFPDLHSELNLSSLELGDSALYFCASTPRRLAGYNEQFFGPGTRLTVL.

The V call is TRBV27, the J call TRBJ1-4, with D possibly TRBD1 on 5 matching bases. CDR3 size: 16 residues. The V end lost 5 bases, the J end lost 3 bases, and 16 bases lay between the germline ends. CDR1 and CDR2 from the germline V gene are MNHEY and SMNVEV (reference sequence). The CDR3 spells CASSPPPGRSNEKLFF. Here the CDR3 DNA reads TGTGCCAGCAGTCCACCCCCGGGACGGTCTAATGAAAAACTGTTTTTT.

The CDR3 region has the DNA TGTGCCAGCTCACCATATGTCCGGGATTTTAACACTGAAGCTTTCTTT. It yields the protein CASSPYVRDFNTEAFF. The chain carries TRBV18 and TRBJ1-1; the D is unclear. Per the germline V gene, CDR1 is KGHSH and CDR2 is LQKENI. V was cut by 2 bases and J by 2 bases, with 15 bases left in between. CDR3 length: 16 residues.

The V and J genes are TRBV6-4 and TRBJ2-7, with unresolved D. This CDR3 has 14 residues. The V end lost 0 bases, the J end lost 3 bases, and 9 bases lay between the germline ends. CDR1 and CDR2 (germline): MRHNA, SNTAGT. CDR3 nucleotides: TGTGCCAGCAGTGACTCGAAAGGGAACTACGAGCAGTACTTC. It is translated as CASSDSKGNYEQYF.

This sequence joins TRBV28 and TRBJ1-3; unclear D gene. This CDR3 spans 15 amino acids. CDR1 is MDHEN, CDR2 SYDVKM, per germline. Trimming took 2 bases from V and 0 from J, leaving 8 bases between them. The CDR3 region is CASSLPSSSGNTIYF. CDR3 DNA: TGTGCCAGCAGTTTACCCAGTAGCTCTGGAAACACCATATATTTT. The full variable domain, with the rest looked up from reference TRBV28 and TRBJ1-3, is DVKVTQSSRYLVKRTGEKVFLECVQDMDHENMFWYRQDPGLGLRLIYFSYDVKMKEKGDIPEGYSVSREKKERFSLILESASTNQTSMYLCASSLPSSSGNTIYFGEGSWLTVV.

The gene calls are TRBV6-5 and TRBJ2-3; perhaps TRBD1 as D (6 bases). Per germline, CDR1 MNHEY and CDR2 SVGAGI. V shed 4 bases and J shed 5 bases, with 13 bases lying between them. This CDR3 has 14 residues. CDR3 sequence: CASSSQGSLDTQYF. The CDR3 DNA follows: TGTGCCAGCAGTTCACAGGGATCGTTAGATACGCAGTATTTT.

The chain couples TRBV27 to TRBJ1-5, with D maybe TRBD1 (5 bases). The germline V gene has CDR1 MNHEY and CDR2 SMNVEV (reference sequence). V dropped 2 bases and J dropped 6 bases, with 11 bases sitting between them. The CDR3 totals 14 residues. CDR3: CASSLEGKGQPQHF. The CDR3 DNA follows: TGTGCCAGCAGTTTAGAGGGGAAGGGTCAGCCCCAGCATTTT.

This clone has a single count. J is TRBJ2-1 and V is TRBV2, with TRBD2 matching 8 bases. J lost 9 bases, V lost 3 bases, and 10 bases had no gene match. This CDR3 has 15 residues. CDR1 and CDR2 (germline): SNHLY, FYNNEI. CDR3 in DNA: TGTGCCAGCAGTGATGACGGGAGGGCCGGAGGTGAGCAGTTCTTC. It codes for CASSDDGRAGGEQFF.